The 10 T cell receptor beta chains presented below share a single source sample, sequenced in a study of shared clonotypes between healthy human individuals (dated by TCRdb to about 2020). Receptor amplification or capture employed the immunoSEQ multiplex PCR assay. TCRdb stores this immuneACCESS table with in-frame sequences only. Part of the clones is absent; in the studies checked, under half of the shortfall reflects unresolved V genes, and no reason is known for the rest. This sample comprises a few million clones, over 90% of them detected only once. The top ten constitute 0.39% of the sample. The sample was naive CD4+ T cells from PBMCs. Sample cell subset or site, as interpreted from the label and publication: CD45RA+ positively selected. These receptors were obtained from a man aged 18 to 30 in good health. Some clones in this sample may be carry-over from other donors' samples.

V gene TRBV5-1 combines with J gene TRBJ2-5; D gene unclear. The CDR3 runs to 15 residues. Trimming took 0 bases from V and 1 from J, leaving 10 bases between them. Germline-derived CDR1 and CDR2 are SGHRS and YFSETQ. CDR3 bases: TGCGCCAGCAGCTTGGGAGTTGGCTTCCAAGAGACCCAGTACTTC. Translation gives CASSLGVGFQETQYF.

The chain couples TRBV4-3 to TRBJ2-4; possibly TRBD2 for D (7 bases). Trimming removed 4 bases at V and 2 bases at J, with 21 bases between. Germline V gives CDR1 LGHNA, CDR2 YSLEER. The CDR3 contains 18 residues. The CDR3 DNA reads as TGCGCCAGCAGCCCCATGAGTGGAGGGGGAGGGACCAAAAACATTCAGTACTTC. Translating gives CASSPMSGGGGTKNIQYF.

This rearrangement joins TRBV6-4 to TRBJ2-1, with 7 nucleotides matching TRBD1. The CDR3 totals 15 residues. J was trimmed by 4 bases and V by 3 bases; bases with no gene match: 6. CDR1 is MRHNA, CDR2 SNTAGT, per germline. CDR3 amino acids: CASSDHRGLYNEQFF. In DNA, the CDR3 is TGTGCCAGCAGTGATCACAGGGGCCTTTACAATGAGCAGTTCTTC.

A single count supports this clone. The CDR3 sequence: CASTTGGSKGTEAFF. The CDR3 nucleotides read TGTGCCAGCACTACAGGGGGGAGCAAGGGCACTGAAGCTTTCTTT. The chain couples TRBV6-1 to TRBJ1-1, with TRBD1 identical over 8 bases. CDR1 and CDR2 from the germline V gene are MNHNS and SASEGT. The CDR3 has 15 residues. V lost 7 bases and J lost 4; bases outside the gene matches: 11.

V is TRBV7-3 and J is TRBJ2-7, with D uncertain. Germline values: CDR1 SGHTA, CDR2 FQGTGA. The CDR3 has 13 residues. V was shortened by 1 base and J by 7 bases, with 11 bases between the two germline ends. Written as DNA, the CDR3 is TGTGCCAGCAGCTTAAAAAATGGTGGAGAGCAGTACTTC. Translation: CASSLKNGGEQYF.

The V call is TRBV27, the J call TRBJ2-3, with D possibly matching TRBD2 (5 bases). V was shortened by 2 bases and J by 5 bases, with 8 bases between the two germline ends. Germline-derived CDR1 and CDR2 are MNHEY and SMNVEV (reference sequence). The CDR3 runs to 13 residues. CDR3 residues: CASSLRGVDTQYF. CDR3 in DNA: TGTGCCAGCAGTTTACGGGGAGTAGATACGCAGTATTTT.

The CDR3 spells CASSVARQNSPLHF. CDR3 bases: TGTGCCAGCAGCGTCGCCCGACAAAATTCACCCCTCCACTTT. The chain has TRBV9 and TRBJ1-6; D not certain. The ends were cut back, 2 bases at V and 7 bases at J, with 10 bases in the middle. CDR3 length: 14 amino acids. The V gene's germline CDR1 is SGDLS and CDR2 YYNGEE.

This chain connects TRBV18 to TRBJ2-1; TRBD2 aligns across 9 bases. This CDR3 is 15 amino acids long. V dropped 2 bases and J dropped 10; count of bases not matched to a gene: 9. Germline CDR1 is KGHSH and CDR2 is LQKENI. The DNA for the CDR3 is TGTGCCAGCTCACCAACTACCCCTGGACTAGCGGAGCAGTTCTTC. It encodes CASSPTTPGLAEQFF.

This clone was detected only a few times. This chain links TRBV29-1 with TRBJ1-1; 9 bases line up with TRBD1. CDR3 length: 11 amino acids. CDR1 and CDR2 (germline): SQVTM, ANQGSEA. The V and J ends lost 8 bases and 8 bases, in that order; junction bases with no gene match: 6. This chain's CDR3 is CSSWTGVEAFF. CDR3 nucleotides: TGCAGCTCCTGGACAGGGGTCGAAGCTTTCTTT.

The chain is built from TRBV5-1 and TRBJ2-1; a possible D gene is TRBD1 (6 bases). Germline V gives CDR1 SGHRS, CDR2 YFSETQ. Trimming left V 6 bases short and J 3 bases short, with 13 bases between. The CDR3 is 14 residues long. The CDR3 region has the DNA TGCGCCAGCAAACCGGGACAACTCTACAATGAGCAGTTCTTC. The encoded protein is CASKPGQLYNEQFF.